This is a list of T cell receptor beta chains from one sample in a study of regulatory T cells in long-lasting Graves disease. TCRdb re-called the multiplex PCR reads with MiXCR, one entry per CDR3 protein. The sample has fewer than 350,000 distinct CDR3 sequences, over 15% seen once; the top ten hold about 36%. This sample comprised peripheral blood mononuclear cells (PBMCs), obtained at new diagnosis, from a patient treated with antithyroid drugs. Receptors were obtained from a female donor with Graves disease. CDR3s include the opening cysteine and the closing phenylalanine or tryptophan. A D gene is named only where the DNA matches it firmly. Clone size, where shown, is once, few, many, or a class for clones that have expanded.

cdr3_nt: TGTGCCAGCAGTTTGGCAGTCATCGCAAACTATGGCTACACCTTC
cdr3_aa: CASSLAVIANYGYTF
j_call: TRBJ1-2
clone_size: many
d_call: NA
v_call: TRBV28

cdr3_nt: TGTGCCAGCACTGGACTAGCGGGAAGCTCCTACGAGCAGTACTTC
cdr3_aa: CASTGLAGSSYEQYF
j_call: TRBJ2-7
clone_size: many
d_call: TRBD2
v_call: TRBV6-1

cdr3_nt: TGTGCCAGCAGCTTATTCTCCAGTGGGACTGAAGCTTTCTTT
cdr3_aa: CASSLFSSGTEAFF
j_call: TRBJ1-1
clone_size: many
d_call: NA
v_call: TRBV7-2

cdr3_nt: TGTGCCAGCAGTCCGGGACAGGGGAGCACAGATACGCAGTATTTT
cdr3_aa: CASSPGQGSTDTQYF
j_call: TRBJ2-3
clone_size: NA
d_call: TRBD1
v_call: TRBV27

cdr3_nt: TGTGCCAGCAGTTTAATTCCTAGCGGGAGTAATGAGCAGTTCTTC
cdr3_aa: CASSLIPSGSNEQFF
j_call: TRBJ2-1
clone_size: NA
d_call: TRBD2
v_call: TRBV28

cdr3_nt: TGTGCCAGCAGTGGGGCTAGCGGGGCCTACGAGCAGTACTTC
cdr3_aa: CASSGASGAYEQYF
j_call: TRBJ2-7
clone_size: many
d_call: TRBD2
v_call: TRBV2

cdr3_nt: TGTGCCAGCAGCCCGTACGAGACGACACCCATAATCCCGGATGAGCAGTTCTTC
cdr3_aa: CASSPYETTPIIPDEQFF
j_call: TRBJ2-1
clone_size: many
d_call: NA
v_call: TRBV11-2

cdr3_nt: TGCGCCAGCAGCTTGAGAGTCCAGGGGGCCATCGACTATGGCTACACCTTC
cdr3_aa: CASSLRVQGAIDYGYTF
j_call: TRBJ1-2
clone_size: NA
d_call: TRBD1
v_call: TRBV5-1

cdr3_nt: TGTGCCAGCAGTCCGGTGGGCCGGGACGGGGACGCAGATACTCAGTGTTTT
cdr3_aa: CASSPVGRDGDADTQCF
j_call: TRBJ2-3
clone_size: NA
d_call: NA
v_call: TRBV12-3/TRBV12-4

cdr3_nt: TGTGCCAGCAGTTTATTGTCGGACAACTTAAAAGGGCATGAGCAGTTCTTC
cdr3_aa: CASSLLSDNLKGHEQFF
j_call: TRBJ2-1
clone_size: many
d_call: NA
v_call: TRBV28

cdr3_nt: TGTGCCAGCAGTTCAGGGAGGCTAGCCAAAAACATTCAGTACTTC
cdr3_aa: CASSSGRLAKNIQYF
j_call: TRBJ2-4
clone_size: many
d_call: NA
v_call: TRBV6-2/TRBV6-3

cdr3_nt: TGTGCCAGCAGCTTAACGGGACTCATTTTCTTC
cdr3_aa: CASSLTGLIFF
j_call: TRBJ2-1
clone_size: many
d_call: NA
v_call: TRBV7-9

cdr3_nt: TGCAGCGTCGAAAAGGCCGGGACTAGAACAGATACGCAGTATTTT
cdr3_aa: CSVEKAGTRTDTQYF
j_call: TRBJ2-3
clone_size: few
d_call: TRBD2
v_call: TRBV29-1

cdr3_nt: TGTGCCAGCTCACCATTAGGACGGAGCACAGATACGCAGTATTTT
cdr3_aa: CASSPLGRSTDTQYF
j_call: TRBJ2-3
clone_size: many
d_call: NA
v_call: TRBV18

cdr3_nt: TGTGCCAGCAGTTTTTACGCCTTAGAGACCCAGTACTTC
cdr3_aa: CASSFYALETQYF
j_call: TRBJ2-5
clone_size: NA
d_call: NA
v_call: TRBV2

cdr3_nt: TGTGCCAGCAGTTACCTGCATCAGCCCCAGCATTTT
cdr3_aa: CASSYLHQPQHF
j_call: TRBJ1-5
clone_size: NA
d_call: NA
v_call: TRBV6-2/TRBV6-3

cdr3_nt: TGTGCCAGCAGCGCCGGGACAGGGGTCGCGGGAGGGGGCAATGAGCAGTTCTTC
cdr3_aa: CASSAGTGVAGGGNEQFF
j_call: TRBJ2-1
clone_size: NA
d_call: NA
v_call: TRBV12-3/TRBV12-4

cdr3_nt: TGTGCCATAAGAATGAGCTCTGGGGCCAACGTCCTGACTTTC
cdr3_aa: CAIRMSSGANVLTF
j_call: TRBJ2-6
clone_size: many
d_call: NA
v_call: TRBV10-3

cdr3_nt: TGTGCCTGGATAGGAGACACTTACATGGATACGCAGTATTTT
cdr3_aa: CAWIGDTYMDTQYF
j_call: TRBJ2-3
clone_size: many
d_call: NA
v_call: TRBV30

cdr3_nt: TGCGCCAGCAGTGAGTCAAGCGGGGGACTTTACTACGAGCAGTACTTC
cdr3_aa: CASSESSGGLYYEQYF
j_call: TRBJ2-7
clone_size: many
d_call: TRBD2
v_call: TRBV10-1

cdr3_nt: TGTGCCTGGAGTGCCCAAATCGACCACGAGCAGTACTTC
cdr3_aa: CAWSAQIDHEQYF
j_call: TRBJ2-7
clone_size: NA
d_call: NA
v_call: TRBV30

cdr3_nt: TGTGCCAGCAGTTTTAAGGGCAGCTATGGCTACACCTTC
cdr3_aa: CASSFKGSYGYTF
j_call: TRBJ1-2
clone_size: many
d_call: NA
v_call: TRBV28

cdr3_nt: TGTGCCAGCAATCCCGACACGGGGTTTAGCACAGATACGCAGTATTTT
cdr3_aa: CASNPDTGFSTDTQYF
j_call: TRBJ2-3
clone_size: NA
d_call: NA
v_call: TRBV27

cdr3_nt: TGTGCCAGCTCGATAGTTAGTGCGGCTTTCTTT
cdr3_aa: CASSIVSAAFF
j_call: TRBJ1-1
clone_size: NA
d_call: NA
v_call: TRBV28

cdr3_nt: TGCGCCAGCAGCCATGAGCCCACCTATTACTCCTACGAGCAGTACTTC
cdr3_aa: CASSHEPTYYSYEQYF
j_call: TRBJ2-7
clone_size: few
d_call: NA
v_call: TRBV2

cdr3_nt: TGTGCCAGCAGTTACTCGGGACAGGGTAACACCGGGGAGCTGTTTTTT
cdr3_aa: CASSYSGQGNTGELFF
j_call: TRBJ2-2
clone_size: few
d_call: TRBD1
v_call: TRBV6-6

cdr3_nt: TGTGCCAGCAGCGAACTAGCGGGGAACCACAATGAGCAGTTCTTC
cdr3_aa: CASSELAGNHNEQFF
j_call: TRBJ2-1
clone_size: many
d_call: TRBD2
v_call: TRBV7-9

cdr3_nt: TGTGCCAGTAGTATGCAGGACACAATGAACACTGAAGCTTTCTTT
cdr3_aa: CASSMQDTMNTEAFF
j_call: TRBJ1-1
clone_size: many
d_call: NA
v_call: TRBV19

cdr3_nt: TGTGCCAGCAGTTTCAGTGATTCCTACAATGAGCAGTTCTTC
cdr3_aa: CASSFSDSYNEQFF
j_call: TRBJ2-1
clone_size: many
d_call: NA
v_call: TRBV28

cdr3_nt: TGTGCCAGCAGCGCCCGGGGGACAGGGGGCTATGAGCAGTTCTTC
cdr3_aa: CASSARGTGGYEQFF
j_call: TRBJ2-1
clone_size: NA
d_call: TRBD1
v_call: TRBV11-2

cdr3_nt: TGTGCCAGCAGTGAACGCGGGACAGGGTTGGGCAATCAGCCCCAGCATTTT
cdr3_aa: CASSERGTGLGNQPQHF
j_call: TRBJ1-5
clone_size: many
d_call: TRBD1
v_call: TRBV6-1

cdr3_nt: TGTGCCAGCAGCTTACCGGGACAGGGGTTGGGTAATGAGCAGTTCTTC
cdr3_aa: CASSLPGQGLGNEQFF
j_call: TRBJ2-1
clone_size: many
d_call: TRBD1
v_call: TRBV7-8

cdr3_nt: TGTGCCACCGCGGACAGCGACGTGGGTACCATATATTTT
cdr3_aa: CATADSDVGTIYF
j_call: TRBJ1-3
clone_size: NA
d_call: NA
v_call: TRBV28

cdr3_nt: TGTGCCAGCAGTTACGGGGGAGGCTCCTACGAGCAGTACTTC
cdr3_aa: CASSYGGGSYEQYF
j_call: TRBJ2-7
clone_size: NA
d_call: NA
v_call: TRBV6-2/TRBV6-3

cdr3_nt: TGTGCCTGGAGTCATCCGGGACGGGGGAATCAGCCCCAGCATTTT
cdr3_aa: CAWSHPGRGNQPQHF
j_call: TRBJ1-5
clone_size: many
d_call: NA
v_call: TRBV30

cdr3_nt: TGTGCCAGCAGTGAGAACCGCAACAATGAGCAGTTCTTC
cdr3_aa: CASSENRNNEQFF
j_call: TRBJ2-1
clone_size: many
d_call: NA
v_call: TRBV6-1

cdr3_nt: TGTGCCAGCAGGCCGGACCACACTGAAGCTTTCTTT
cdr3_aa: CASRPDHTEAFF
j_call: TRBJ1-1
clone_size: many
d_call: NA
v_call: TRBV19